One sample yielded the 21 T cell receptor beta chains listed below, sequenced in a study of blood T cell repertoires in COVID-19. This table comes from immunoSEQ multiplex PCR, and its TCRdb copy is limited to in-frame clones, with some not included. The sample lists 150,000 or so clones; about 89% were seen once. Sequenced input: peripheral blood. The receptors shown here come from a man in his forties or fifties with acute or convalescent COVID-19.

DNA of the CDR3: TGCAGTGCTAGTTGGGACAGGGGAGGTCATGGCTACACCTTC. Protein product: CSASWDRGGHGYTF. The chain has TRBV20-1 and TRBJ1-2; 10 positions match TRBD1. V shed 3 bases, J shed 6 bases, and the junction held 7 bases outside the gene matches. Germline V lookup: CDR1 DFQATT, CDR2 SNEGSKA (reference sequence). This CDR3 has 14 amino acids.

This CDR3 is CASSPVWALDIQYF. The CDR3 coding sequence is TGTGCCAGCAGTCCAGTGTGGGCTTTGGACATTCAGTACTTC. The chain is built from TRBV28 and TRBJ2-4, with D uncertain. Between the trimmed V and J ends, which lost 5 bases and 8 bases, there was a span of 16 bases. The CDR3 sequence is 14 residues long. Germline loops: CDR1 MDHEN, CDR2 SYDVKM.

Here the CDR3 reads CSAKSTDTQYF. The CDR3 nucleotides read TGCAGCGCCAAATCCACAGATACGCAGTATTTT. The V gene is TRBV29-1, the J gene TRBJ2-3; D is unclear. The CDR3 consists of 11 residues. Trimming pared 7 bases from V and 2 bases from J, leaving 7 bases between. Per germline, CDR1 SQVTM and CDR2 ANQGSEA.

The chain recombines TRBV11-2 with TRBJ2-7; 9 positions match TRBD1. The length of the CDR3 is 15 residues. V shed 4 bases, J shed 5 bases, and the junction held 9 bases outside the gene matches. Germline CDR1 SGHAT, CDR2 FQNNGV. The CDR3 sequence is CASSYPGQGRHEQYF. The CDR3 DNA sequence: TGTGCCAGCAGCTACCCGGGACAGGGTAGGCACGAGCAGTACTTC.

The chain couples TRBV24-1 to TRBJ2-5; 16 nucleotides agree with TRBD2. This CDR3 contains 16 residues. After removal of 2 bases from V and 5 bases from J, the junction contained 1 base not matched to a gene. From germline, CDR1 is KGHDR and CDR2 SFDVKD. CDR3 sequence reads: CATSDSGLAGGETQYF. In nucleotides, the CDR3 is TGTGCCACCAGTGATTCGGGACTAGCGGGAGGGGAGACCCAGTACTTC.

This chain joins TRBV6-2 or TRBV6-3 and TRBJ1-5; 7 bases match TRBD1. After removal of 4 bases from V and 1 base from J, the junction contained 1 base not matched to a gene. This CDR3 contains 14 residues. The germline CDR1 and CDR2 sequences are MNHEY and SVGEGT. The chain's CDR3 is CASSSRGSNQPQHF. CDR3 DNA: TGTGCCAGCAGTTCCAGGGGGAGCAATCAGCCCCAGCATTTT.

This chain joins TRBV5-1 and TRBJ2-7; D is ambiguous. Germline CDR1 SGHRS, CDR2 YFSETQ. The CDR3 consists of 13 residues. V lost 5 bases and J 2 bases, leaving 11 bases between the germline ends. CDR3 nucleotides: TGCGCCAGCAGTGCAGCAGGTCCCTACGAGCAGTACTTC. Amino acids: CASSAAGPYEQYF.

The chain uses TRBV28 and TRBJ1-1, with 10 bases that match TRBD1. After removal of 1 base from V and 2 bases from J, the junction contained 10 bases not matched to a gene. Germline loops: CDR1 MDHEN, CDR2 SYDVKM. CDR3 length: 18 amino acids. The CDR3 is CASSLSAPTGGQNTEAFF. DNA for the CDR3: TGTGCCAGCAGTTTATCAGCTCCGACAGGGGGCCAAAACACTGAAGCTTTCTTT.

The chain recombines TRBV7-9 with TRBJ2-1, with a tentative D call TRBD2 (7 bases). This CDR3 comprises 18 residues. CDR1 is SEHNR, CDR2 FQNEAQ, per germline (reference sequence). The germline V and J ends were trimmed by 4 bases and 6 bases, with 25 bases remaining between them. For the CDR3, the DNA is TGTGCCAGCAGCTCCCCGAGTGGGGGGGGCAGAGGGGGCAATGAGCAGTTCTTC. Residues: CASSSPSGGGRGGNEQFF.

Worth noting for this clone: This sample also contains other DNA sequences that code for the same CDR3. V and J are TRBV6-5 and TRBJ1-6, with 7 bases fitting TRBD1. Germline lookup yields CDR1 MNHEY and CDR2 SVGAGI. Losses at the gene ends were 2 bases for V and 0 bases for J; bases not matched to a gene: 1. The CDR3 length is 16 residues. CDR3 nucleotide sequence: TGTGCCAGCAGTTACCGGGACAGCTCCTATAATTCACCCCTCCACTTT. Translation: CASSYRDSSYNSPLHF.

The J gene is TRBJ1-3, the V gene TRBV5-1; 7 bases line up with TRBD1. CDR1 is SGHRS, CDR2 YFSETQ, per germline. The V segment lost 6 bases and the J segment 0 bases; nucleotides outside the gene matches: 6. The CDR3 loop spans 15 amino acids. The CDR3 loop is CASTSSGGSGNTIYF. CDR3 DNA: TGCGCCAGCACCTCCTCAGGGGGCTCTGGAAACACCATATATTTT.

V is TRBV27 and J is TRBJ2-3, with 7 nucleotides matching TRBD2. The germline V gene encodes CDR1 MNHEY and CDR2 SMNVEV (reference sequence). The J segment lost 0 bases and the V segment lost 8 bases, leaving 8 bases of the junction unmatched. The CDR3 length is 15 residues. CDR3 in amino acids: CASQLLAFSTDTQYF. The CDR3 region has the DNA TGTGCCAGCCAATTACTAGCGTTTAGCACAGATACGCAGTATTTT.

The V gene is TRBV7-6, the J gene TRBJ1-2, with 10 nucleotides matching TRBD1. This CDR3 spans 18 amino acids. The V gene end was trimmed by 1 base and the J gene end by 1 base; junction bases not matched to a gene: 9. Germline CDR1 SGHVS, CDR2 FNYEAQ. In nucleotides, the CDR3 is TGTGCCAGCAGCTTAGTCGACAGGGGGCGAGGGGTTAACTATGGCTACACCTTC. Its translation: CASSLVDRGRGVNYGYTF.

This chain uses TRBV5-8 with TRBJ2-7; D may be TRBD1 (6 bases). The germline V and J ends were trimmed by 1 base and 3 bases, with 11 bases remaining between them. The CDR3 length is 14 residues. Looked up from germline, CDR1 is SGHTS and CDR2 is YDEGEE. The CDR3 DNA is TGTGCCAGCAGCTTGTGGCAGGGGAGCTACGAGCAGTACTTC. It specifies CASSLWQGSYEQYF.

The chain has TRBV11-1 and TRBJ1-1, with 8 positions matching TRBD1. V lost 4 bases, J lost 4 bases, and 5 bases stayed unmatched. This CDR3 has 14 residues. CDR1 and CDR2 (germline): SGHAT, FQDESV (reference sequence). CDR3 DNA: TGTGCCAGCAGCTCCCAGGGGGCAGGCACTGAAGCTTTCTTT. Protein sequence: CASSSQGAGTEAFF.

The count of this clone is one. The chain couples TRBV29-1 to TRBJ2-7; 7 nucleotides match TRBD1. J was trimmed by 3 bases and V by 1 base; bases with no gene match: 6. From germline, CDR1 is SQVTM and CDR2 ANQGSEA. This CDR3 comprises 14 residues. CDR3 residues: CSVEVTDRNYEQYF. The DNA of the CDR3 is TGCAGCGTTGAAGTCACGGACAGGAACTACGAGCAGTACTTC.

The gene calls are TRBV13 and TRBJ1-2; D not resolved. In germline, CDR1 is PRHDT, CDR2 FYEKMQ (reference sequence). The CDR3 has 14 residues. The germline V and J ends were trimmed by 3 bases and 7 bases, with 15 bases remaining between them. The CDR3 loop reads CASSFEAGRIGYTF. The CDR3 coding sequence is TGTGCCAGCAGCTTCGAAGCCGGGAGAATTGGCTACACCTTC.

The chain joins TRBV4-1 to TRBJ2-5; maybe TRBD2 (6 bases). The CDR3 runs 13 residues. The V end was cut by 4 bases, the J end by 5 bases, with 11 bases between. Germline V gene data show CDR1 as MGHRA and CDR2 as YSYEKL. The CDR3 sequence is CASSPEGRETQYF. The CDR3 DNA sequence: TGCGCCAGCAGCCCGGAGGGCCGTGAGACCCAGTACTTC.

Only one count was recorded for this clone. The gene calls are TRBV6-4 and TRBJ2-3, with a tentative D call TRBD2 (5 bases). CDR1 MRHNA and CDR2 SNTAGT come from the germline V gene. Trimming removed 4 bases at V and 3 bases at J, with 17 bases between. The CDR3 extends over 16 amino acids. The CDR3 bases are TGTGCCAGCAGTGCCTACCCCGTCCTAGCTACAGATACGCAGTATTTT. As protein: CASSAYPVLATDTQYF.

The chain links TRBV6-6 to TRBJ2-3, with 11 bases that match TRBD1. This CDR3 contains 15 residues. CDR1 and CDR2 from the germline V gene are MNHNY and SVGAGI (reference sequence). V shed 6 bases, J shed 5 bases, and the junction held 7 bases outside the gene matches. The CDR3 sequence is CASRGQGQGEDTQYF. The CDR3 nucleotides are TGTGCCAGCAGAGGCCAGGGACAGGGGGAAGATACGCAGTATTTT.

This chain links TRBV21-1 with TRBJ2-5; TRBD2 is the table's D call, not checked against the DNA. TRBV21-1 is labeled a pseudogene. The CDR3 is made up of 15 amino acids. CDR3 amino acids: CASSKFQRDEETQYF. The CDR3 coding sequence is TGTGCCAGCAGCAAATTTCAGCGGGATGAAGAGACCCAGTACTTC.